A selection of T cell receptor beta chains follows, all from one sample in a study of blood T cell repertoires in COVID-19. Here immunoSEQ multiplex PCR was the method, and the copy in TCRdb shows in-frame clones only, minus some. Of around 110,000 clones listed, less than 90% are singletons. Sequenced material: peripheral blood. The receptor source for this set is a man in his thirties or forties with acute or convalescent COVID-19. Both conserved end residues are part of each CDR3. D genes are given only for firm matches. Size values are once, few and many counts, or a class for expanded clones, and some rows have none.

d_gene: NA
j_gene: TRBJ1-6
v_gene: TRBV5-6
abundance: once
CDR3nt: TGTGCCAGCAGCTTGGACGGGAGCTCCTATAATTCACCCCTCCACTTT
CDR3aa: CASSLDGSSYNSPLHF

d_gene: NA
j_gene: TRBJ2-5
v_gene: TRBV11-2
abundance: NA
CDR3nt: TGTGCCAGCAGCTCGGCTAGTATTCAGACCCAGTACTTC
CDR3aa: CASSSASIQTQYF

d_gene: NA
j_gene: TRBJ2-1
v_gene: TRBV6-6
abundance: NA
CDR3nt: TGTGCCAGCAACAAGGACCGGGACTTCGCGAATGAGCAGTTCTTC
CDR3aa: CASNKDRDFANEQFF

d_gene: TRBD1
j_gene: TRBJ1-1
v_gene: TRBV6-1
abundance: NA
CDR3nt: TGTGCCAGCAGTGAAGGGACAGGGGGCAGAACTGAAGCTTTCTTT
CDR3aa: CASSEGTGGRTEAFF

d_gene: NA
j_gene: TRBJ2-2
v_gene: TRBV7-3
abundance: once
CDR3nt: TGTGCCAGCAGCGCCCAGGCCTCCGGGGAGCTGTTTTTT
CDR3aa: CASSAQASGELFF

d_gene: TRBD2
j_gene: TRBJ2-7
v_gene: TRBV5-6
abundance: NA
CDR3nt: TGTGCCAGCAGCTTGATGGGCGCGGGGGGCACCTCCTACGAGCAGTACTTC
CDR3aa: CASSLMGAGGTSYEQYF

d_gene: NA
j_gene: TRBJ2-3
v_gene: TRBV3-1/TRBV3-2
abundance: NA
CDR3nt: TGTGCCAGCAGCGTCGGGGGTAGCATGAACACAGATACGCAGTATTTT
CDR3aa: CASSVGGSMNTDTQYF

d_gene: NA
j_gene: TRBJ1-5
v_gene: TRBV2
abundance: NA
CDR3nt: TGTGCCAGCAGTGAGGCAGGGTATCAGCCCCAGCATTTT
CDR3aa: CASSEAGYQPQHF

d_gene: NA
j_gene: TRBJ2-7
v_gene: TRBV11-2
abundance: NA
CDR3nt: TGTGCCAGCAGCTTAGAAGTTGGCAGCTCCTACGAGCAGTACTTC
CDR3aa: CASSLEVGSSYEQYF

d_gene: TRBD2
j_gene: TRBJ2-1
v_gene: TRBV7-7
abundance: NA
CDR3nt: TGTGCTAGCAGCTTCGGGACTAGCGGCCTCTACAATGAGCAGTTCTTC
CDR3aa: CASSFGTSGLYNEQFF

d_gene: NA
j_gene: TRBJ1-6
v_gene: TRBV6-4
abundance: NA
CDR3nt: TGTGCCAGCAGTACATCGACAGCGGGAGATTCACCCCTCCACTTT
CDR3aa: CASSTSTAGDSPLHF

d_gene: TRBD1
j_gene: TRBJ1-6
v_gene: TRBV5-1
abundance: NA
CDR3nt: TGCGCCAGCAGCTACGGACAGGATAATTCACCCCTCCACTTT
CDR3aa: CASSYGQDNSPLHF

d_gene: TRBD1
j_gene: TRBJ1-2
v_gene: TRBV2
abundance: NA
CDR3nt: TGTGCCAGCAGGACTGAGGGGGCGAAGGGCGGCTACACCTTC
CDR3aa: CASRTEGAKGGYTF

d_gene: NA
j_gene: TRBJ2-5
v_gene: TRBV4-3
abundance: NA
CDR3nt: TGCGCCAGCAGCCTGAGGGCCGAGTACCAAGAGACCCAGTACTTC
CDR3aa: CASSLRAEYQETQYF

d_gene: NA
j_gene: TRBJ1-5
v_gene: TRBV29-1
abundance: NA
CDR3nt: TGCAGCGTTGATCAATGGGCGGCGGGAGGGATTAATCAGCCCCAGCATTTT
CDR3aa: CSVDQWAAGGINQPQHF

d_gene: NA
j_gene: TRBJ1-4
v_gene: TRBV2
abundance: few
CDR3nt: TGTGCCAGCAGGACAGGACCCCATGGGGAAAAACTGTTTTTT
CDR3aa: CASRTGPHGEKLFF

d_gene: NA
j_gene: TRBJ2-3
v_gene: TRBV4-3
abundance: NA
CDR3nt: TGCGCCAGCAGCCGTAGTGGGCCAGGGCGCACAGATACGCAGTATTTT
CDR3aa: CASSRSGPGRTDTQYF

d_gene: NA
j_gene: TRBJ2-1
v_gene: TRBV29-1
abundance: NA
CDR3nt: TGCAGCGTTGTTGGACAGTACTACAATGAGCAGTTCTTC
CDR3aa: CSVVGQYYNEQFF

d_gene: TRBD2
j_gene: TRBJ2-5
v_gene: TRBV9
abundance: NA
CDR3nt: TGTGCCAGCAGCGTAGTGGGCGGGGGGCAAGAGACCCAGTACTTC
CDR3aa: CASSVVGGGQETQYF

d_gene: NA
j_gene: TRBJ2-6
v_gene: TRBV6-5
abundance: NA
CDR3nt: TGTGCCAGCACCCCCGGGGGAGGGGCCAACGTCCTGACTTTC
CDR3aa: CASTPGGGANVLTF

d_gene: NA
j_gene: TRBJ2-1
v_gene: TRBV10-3
abundance: once
CDR3nt: TGTGCCACCGAGTATGATAAGAGCTCCTACAATGAGCAGTTCTTC
CDR3aa: CATEYDKSSYNEQFF

d_gene: TRBD2
j_gene: TRBJ2-1
v_gene: TRBV19
abundance: NA
CDR3nt: TGTGCCAGTAGTATACTAGCGGGGGGGAATGAGCAGTTCTTC
CDR3aa: CASSILAGGNEQFF

d_gene: TRBD2
j_gene: TRBJ2-7
v_gene: TRBV2
abundance: many
CDR3nt: TGTGCCAGCTTGGGACTAGCGGGGAACTACGAGCAGTACTTC
CDR3aa: CASLGLAGNYEQYF

d_gene: TRBD2
j_gene: TRBJ2-7
v_gene: TRBV2
abundance: NA
CDR3nt: TGTGCCAGCCACTCCGGACTAGCGTCTTACGAGCAGTACTTC
CDR3aa: CASHSGLASYEQYF

d_gene: TRBD1
j_gene: TRBJ1-5
v_gene: TRBV12-5
abundance: NA
CDR3nt: TGTGCTAGTGGCCTGGGACAGGGACAGCCCCAGCATTTT
CDR3aa: CASGLGQGQPQHF

d_gene: TRBD1
j_gene: TRBJ1-5
v_gene: TRBV12-5
abundance: NA
CDR3nt: TGTGCTAGTGGTTTGGGAACACAGGGGGCGAGCAATCAGCCCCAGCATTTT
CDR3aa: CASGLGTQGASNQPQHF

d_gene: NA
j_gene: TRBJ1-2
v_gene: TRBV29-1
abundance: NA
CDR3nt: TGCAGCGTTGAACAGGGGTATGGCTACACCTTC
CDR3aa: CSVEQGYGYTF

d_gene: TRBD2
j_gene: TRBJ2-3
v_gene: TRBV11-2
abundance: NA
CDR3nt: TGTGCCAGCAGCTTCCGCGGGAGGCAGTCAGATACGCAGTATTTT
CDR3aa: CASSFRGRQSDTQYF

d_gene: NA
j_gene: TRBJ1-2
v_gene: TRBV4-3
abundance: NA
CDR3nt: TGCGCCAGCAGCCACCTGGGCGGGACGGCTGTCGGCTACACCTTC
CDR3aa: CASSHLGGTAVGYTF

d_gene: TRBD1
j_gene: TRBJ1-2
v_gene: TRBV9
abundance: NA
CDR3nt: TGTGCCAGCAGCGTAGAAGGACAGGGTTACTATGGCTACACCTTC
CDR3aa: CASSVEGQGYYGYTF

d_gene: TRBD2
j_gene: TRBJ2-7
v_gene: TRBV15
abundance: NA
CDR3nt: TGTGCCACCAGCAGGGATATAGCGGGGGGCCCCGCCTACGAGCAGTACTTC
CDR3aa: CATSRDIAGGPAYEQYF

d_gene: TRBD1
j_gene: TRBJ2-1
v_gene: TRBV7-3
abundance: NA
CDR3nt: TGTGCCAGCAGCCCGGGGACAGGGAGCAATGAGCAGTTCTTC
CDR3aa: CASSPGTGSNEQFF

d_gene: NA
j_gene: TRBJ2-5
v_gene: TRBV27
abundance: NA
CDR3nt: TGTGCCAGCAGTTCCACCACTAGCCCTCGTCGGGGCGTCGGGTATAATCAAGAGACCCAGTACTTC
CDR3aa: CASSSTTSPRRGVGYNQETQYF

d_gene: TRBD1
j_gene: TRBJ1-4
v_gene: TRBV25-1
abundance: NA
CDR3nt: TGTGCCAGCAGTGATTGGGACAGTAGGGAAAAACTGTTTTTT
CDR3aa: CASSDWDSREKLFF

d_gene: TRBD1
j_gene: TRBJ1-4
v_gene: TRBV6-4
abundance: few
CDR3nt: TGTGCCAGCAGTCCGGGACAGGGGAGCGGTAATGAAAAACTGTTTTTT
CDR3aa: CASSPGQGSGNEKLFF

d_gene: TRBD2
j_gene: TRBJ2-1
v_gene: TRBV10-2
abundance: NA
CDR3nt: TGCGCCAGCACTCACACTAGCGGGGGTTACAATGAGCAGTTCTTC
CDR3aa: CASTHTSGGYNEQFF

d_gene: TRBD2
j_gene: TRBJ2-3
v_gene: TRBV11-2
abundance: NA
CDR3nt: TGTGCCAGCAGCTCGAGGCTAGCGGGAGATACGCAGTATTTT
CDR3aa: CASSSRLAGDTQYF

d_gene: TRBD1
j_gene: TRBJ1-2
v_gene: TRBV15
abundance: NA
CDR3nt: TGTGCCACCAGCAGAGAGGGACAGCCATATGGCTACACCTTC
CDR3aa: CATSREGQPYGYTF

d_gene: NA
j_gene: TRBJ1-1
v_gene: TRBV29-1
abundance: once
CDR3nt: TGCAGCGTTGATCCGGGACAAGGGACGGTGACTTTCTTT
CDR3aa: CSVDPGQGTVTFF

d_gene: NA
j_gene: TRBJ1-2
v_gene: TRBV7-8
abundance: once
CDR3nt: TGTGCCAGCAGCTTAGGCCGGGAGGGCCAGGGGGGCTACACCTTC
CDR3aa: CASSLGREGQGGYTF

d_gene: TRBD2
j_gene: TRBJ2-1
v_gene: TRBV13
abundance: once
CDR3nt: TGTGCCAGCAGCTTAGCTAGCGGGGGGCTTAATGAGCAGTTCTTC
CDR3aa: CASSLASGGLNEQFF

d_gene: TRBD1
j_gene: TRBJ2-4
v_gene: TRBV7-2
abundance: NA
CDR3nt: TGTGCCAGCAGCTCGGACAGGGGAAACATTCAGTACTTC
CDR3aa: CASSSDRGNIQYF

d_gene: NA
j_gene: TRBJ1-1
v_gene: TRBV11-2
abundance: NA
CDR3nt: TGTGCCAGCACCCTGGAGGGGATGGAAGCTTTCTTT
CDR3aa: CASTLEGMEAFF